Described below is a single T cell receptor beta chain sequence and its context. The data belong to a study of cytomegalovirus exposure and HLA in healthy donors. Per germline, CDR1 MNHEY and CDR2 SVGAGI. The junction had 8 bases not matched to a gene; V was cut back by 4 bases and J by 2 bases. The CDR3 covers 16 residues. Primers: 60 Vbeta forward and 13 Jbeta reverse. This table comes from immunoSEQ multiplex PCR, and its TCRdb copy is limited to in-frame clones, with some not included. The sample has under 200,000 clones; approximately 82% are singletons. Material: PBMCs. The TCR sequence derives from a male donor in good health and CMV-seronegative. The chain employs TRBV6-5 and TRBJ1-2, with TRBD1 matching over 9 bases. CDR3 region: CASSSKTGGSNYGYTF. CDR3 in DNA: TGTGCCAGCAGTTCCAAGACAGGGGGGTCCAACTATGGCTACACCTTC.